This entry features one T cell receptor (beta chain) sequence. TCRdb keeps only in-frame clones here, not all; method: immunoSEQ multiplex PCR. The sample lists tens of thousands of clones, just under 85% occurring once. These data come from a study of OX40 agonist ivuxolimab in advanced cancers. As for the study in general: At doses from 0.01 to 10 mg/kg, patients were given intravenous ivuxolimab every 2 weeks. Dose-escalation patients were diagnosed with hepatocellular carcinoma, melanoma, renal cell cancer or head and neck cancer. Mean age approximately 66 years, range about 23 to 80; approximately 80% male.

Germline CDR1 reads MNHEY; CDR2 reads SMNVEV (reference sequence). Trimming pared 2 bases from V and 6 bases from J, leaving 11 bases between. This CDR3 is built from 15 residues. The TCR sequence derives from an adult with an advanced solid tumor such as melanoma, head and neck, liver or kidney cancer. V gene TRBV27 combines with J gene TRBJ1-6, with unresolved D. The material sequenced was CD4+ or CD8+ T cells sorted from blood, taken in a trial of the OX40 agonist ivuxolimab. CDR3 nucleotide sequence: TGTGCCAGCAGTTTAAGACGGCAGACTAATTCACCCCTCCACTTT. Encoded protein: CASSLRRQTNSPLHF.